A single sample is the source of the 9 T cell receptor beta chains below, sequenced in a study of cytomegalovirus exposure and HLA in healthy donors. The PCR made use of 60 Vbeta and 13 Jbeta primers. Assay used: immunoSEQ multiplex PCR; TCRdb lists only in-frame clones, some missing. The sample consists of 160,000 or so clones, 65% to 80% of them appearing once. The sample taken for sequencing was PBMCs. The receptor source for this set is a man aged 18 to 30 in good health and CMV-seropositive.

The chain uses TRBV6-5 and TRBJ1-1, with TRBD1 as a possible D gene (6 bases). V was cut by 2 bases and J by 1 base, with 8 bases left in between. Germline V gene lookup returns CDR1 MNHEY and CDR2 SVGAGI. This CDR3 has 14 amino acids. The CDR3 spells CASSYGGQNTEAFF. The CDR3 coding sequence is TGTGCCAGCAGTTACGGGGGACAGAACACTGAAGCTTTCTTT.

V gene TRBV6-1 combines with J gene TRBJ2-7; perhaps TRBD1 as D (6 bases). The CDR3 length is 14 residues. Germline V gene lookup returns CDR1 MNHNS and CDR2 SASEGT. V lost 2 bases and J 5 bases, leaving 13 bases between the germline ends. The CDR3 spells CASSEPSRGHEQYV. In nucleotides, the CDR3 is TGTGCCAGCAGTGAACCATCCAGGGGTCACGAGCAGTACGTC.

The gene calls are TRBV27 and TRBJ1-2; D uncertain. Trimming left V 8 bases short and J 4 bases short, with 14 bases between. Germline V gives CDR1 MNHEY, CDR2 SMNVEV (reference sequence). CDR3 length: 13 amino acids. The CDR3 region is CASRRGSFYGYTF. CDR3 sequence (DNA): TGTGCCAGCCGCAGAGGCTCATTCTATGGCTACACCTTC.

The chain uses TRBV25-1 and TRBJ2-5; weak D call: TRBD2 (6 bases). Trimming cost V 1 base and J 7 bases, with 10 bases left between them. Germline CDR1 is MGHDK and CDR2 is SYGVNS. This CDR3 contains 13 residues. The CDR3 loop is CASSESGAGTQYF. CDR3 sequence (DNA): TGTGCCAGCAGTGAATCGGGAGCAGGGACCCAGTACTTC.

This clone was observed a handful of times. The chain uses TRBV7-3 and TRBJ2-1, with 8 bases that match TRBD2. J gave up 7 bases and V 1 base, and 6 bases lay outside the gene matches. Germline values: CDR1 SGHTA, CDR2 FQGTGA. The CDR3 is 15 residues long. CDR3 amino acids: CASSLIPGGDNEQFF. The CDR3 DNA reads TGTGCCAGCAGCTTAATACCCGGGGGGGATAATGAGCAGTTCTTC.

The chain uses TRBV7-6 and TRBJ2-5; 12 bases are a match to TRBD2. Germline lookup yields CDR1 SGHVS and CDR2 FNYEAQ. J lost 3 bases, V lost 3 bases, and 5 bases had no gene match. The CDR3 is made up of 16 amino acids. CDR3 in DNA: TGTGCCAGCAGCTTCCTAGCGGGAGGGCCGGAAGAGACCCAGTACTTC. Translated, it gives CASSFLAGGPEETQYF.

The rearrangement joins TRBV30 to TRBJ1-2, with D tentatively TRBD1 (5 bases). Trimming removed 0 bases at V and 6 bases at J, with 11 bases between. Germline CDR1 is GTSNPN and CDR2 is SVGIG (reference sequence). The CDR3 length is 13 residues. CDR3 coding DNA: TGTGCCTGGAGTGTACCAGGGCTGCATGGCTACACCTTC. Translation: CAWSVPGLHGYTF. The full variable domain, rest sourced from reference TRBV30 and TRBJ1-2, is SQTIHQWPATLVQPVGSPLSLECTVEGTSNPNLYWYRQAAGRGLQLLFYSVGIGQISSEVPQNLSASRPQDRQFILSSKKLLLSDSGFYLCAWSVPGLHGYTFGSGTRLTVV.

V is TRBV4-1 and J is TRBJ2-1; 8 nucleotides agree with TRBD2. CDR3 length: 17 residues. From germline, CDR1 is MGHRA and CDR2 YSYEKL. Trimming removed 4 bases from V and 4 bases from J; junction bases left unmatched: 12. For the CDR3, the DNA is TGCGCCAGCAGCCCCTCCCCCTCCGGGAGGGCGTACAATGAGCAGTTCTTC. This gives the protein CASSPSPSGRAYNEQFF.

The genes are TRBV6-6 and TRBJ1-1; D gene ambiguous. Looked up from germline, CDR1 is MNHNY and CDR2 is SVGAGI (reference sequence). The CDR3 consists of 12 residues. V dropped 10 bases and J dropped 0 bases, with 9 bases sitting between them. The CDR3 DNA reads TGTGCCACCGGGGAGCTGAACACTGAAGCTTTCTTT. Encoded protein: CATGELNTEAFF.